This T cell receptor beta chain was recorded in a study of blood T cell repertoires in COVID-19. TCRdb keeps only in-frame clones here, not all; method: immunoSEQ multiplex PCR. This sample has under 200,000 clones, with more than 90% found just once. CDR1 and CDR2 (germline): MNHEY, SMNVEV (reference sequence). J was trimmed by 8 bases and V by 5 bases; bases with no gene match: 4. The CDR3 is made up of 12 amino acids. Sequenced: peripheral blood. The V call is TRBV27, the J call TRBJ1-1; 8 bases are shared with TRBD1. The origin of this receptor is a man between 50 and 59 years old with acute or convalescent COVID-19. The CDR3 region has the DNA TGTGCCAGCAGTCGTGACAGGGGAGAAGCTTTCTTT. Translating gives CASSRDRGEAFF.